This T cell receptor (beta chain) was observed in a study of Graves' ophthalmopathy and Graves' hyperthyroidism. Study at large: Untreated patients at initial diagnosis provided peripheral blood.

The source of the PBMCs was over 8.5 ml of fresh peripheral blood. This clonotype was detected many times. What it binds is not known. TCR beta CDR3 amplification used RNA transcripts. The library came from an HTBI-primed first-round RT-PCR and a second-round multiplex PCR. Using its own MiXCR run on the multiplex PCR reads, TCRdb lists one record per CDR3 protein. In the table there are hundreds of thousands of distinct CDR3 sequences, less than 20% of which are singletons. This CDR3 spans 15 amino acids. Germline CDR1 is LGHNT and CDR2 is FRNRAP. Trimming left V 3 bases short and J 4 bases short, with 15 bases between. General study results and limits: Using 13 signatures, a model distinguished ophthalmopathy from stable hyperthyroidism, reaching about 89% sensitivity and roughly 80% specificity.

Sequencing was performed on peripheral blood. The clonotype was recovered from a woman under 30 with stable Graves' hyperthyroidism. The J gene is TRBJ1-1, the V gene TRBV12-5; no clear D gene. The chain's CDR3 is CASGLRLGTATEAFF. In DNA form, the CDR3 reads TGTGCTAGTGGTTTAAGGCTAGGTACAGCCACTGAAGCTTTCTTT.